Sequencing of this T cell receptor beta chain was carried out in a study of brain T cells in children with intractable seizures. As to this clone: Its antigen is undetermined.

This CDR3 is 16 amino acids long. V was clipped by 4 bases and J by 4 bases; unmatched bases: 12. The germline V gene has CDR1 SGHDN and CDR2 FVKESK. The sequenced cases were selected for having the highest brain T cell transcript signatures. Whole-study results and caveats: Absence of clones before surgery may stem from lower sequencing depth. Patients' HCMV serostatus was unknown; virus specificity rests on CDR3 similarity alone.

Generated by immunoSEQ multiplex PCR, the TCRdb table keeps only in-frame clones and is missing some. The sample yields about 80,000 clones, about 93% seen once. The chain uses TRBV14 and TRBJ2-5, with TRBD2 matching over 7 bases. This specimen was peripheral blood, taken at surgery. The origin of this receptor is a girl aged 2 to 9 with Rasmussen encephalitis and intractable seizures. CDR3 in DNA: TGTGCCAGCAGCCGGGGGAGGGGCACATTAGGAGAGACCCAGTACTTC. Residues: CASSRGRGTLGETQYF.